Listed below are T cell receptor beta chains from one sample, sequenced in a study of cytomegalovirus exposure and HLA in healthy donors. TCRdb's copy holds only in-frame clones and misses some; the assay was immunoSEQ multiplex PCR. The sample has fewer than 140,000 clones, 65% to 80% seen once. Sequenced input: PBMCs. The receptors here all came from a man aged 55 to 70 in good health and CMV-seronegative. The conserved cysteine and the conserved F or W are not part of the CDR3 here. D genes are given only for firm matches. The size of a clone is reported for some rows only, either as once, few or many, or as a class for expanded clones.

clone_size	v_call	d_call	j_call	cdr3_aa
.	TRBV7-7	TRBD1	TRBJ1-5	ASSPKPTDRLSNQPQH
.	TRBV7-6	TRBD1	TRBJ1-2	ASSNRDRLRDGYT
.	TRBV4-3	.	TRBJ1-2	ASSQEQRSGYT
.	TRBV7-3	TRBD1	TRBJ2-3	ASSLTGQDQY
.	TRBV4-1	TRBD1	TRBJ1-1	ASSQDGWTGGVDTEAF
.	TRBV25-1	TRBD1	TRBJ1-6	ASSVGQGRAPLH
.	TRBV11-2	TRBD1	TRBJ1-5	ASSPVGQGNQPQH
once	TRBV2	.	TRBJ1-5	ASSDQQQPQH
few	TRBV5-3	TRBD1	TRBJ1-1	ARTDRDWWDTEAF
once	TRBV29-1	.	TRBJ2-5	GVEALQETQY
.	TRBV30	.	TRBJ2-5	AWSVHETQY
.	TRBV7-2	.	TRBJ2-1	ASSSQSSYNEQF
once	TRBV5-1	.	TRBJ1-5	ASSPDSNQPQH
few	TRBV5-1	.	TRBJ1-4	ASSLEGGTNEKLF
.	TRBV6-5	TRBD1	TRBJ2-2	ACRDRVNTGELF
few	TRBV4-1	TRBD2	TRBJ2-5	ASSQDPAGTSEQETQY
.	TRBV7-9	TRBD1	TRBJ1-1	ASGTGGFPEAF
once	TRBV7-9	TRBD2	TRBJ2-3	ASSSPGTSAYREDTQY
.	TRBV7-8	.	TRBJ2-1	ASSGRASSYNEQF
few	TRBV19	.	TRBJ1-5	ASRDREVGPQH
.	TRBV10-3	TRBD1	TRBJ2-1	AISDTDRGSAEQF
.	TRBV9	TRBD1	TRBJ2-5	ASSVATGGETQY
.	TRBV4-1	.	TRBJ2-3	ASSQDLGQGSDTQY
.	TRBV7-8	.	TRBJ1-2	ASSFEGRARGYT
.	TRBV2	TRBD1	TRBJ1-2	ASRTPGDRGNGYT
few	TRBV28	.	TRBJ1-2	ASSLTHRNYGYT
.	TRBV5-5	TRBD2	TRBJ2-3	ASSLRGGTDTQY
.	TRBV7-2	.	TRBJ1-3	ASSSREFSGNTIY
.	TRBV18	.	TRBJ1-1	ASSPIPSPDTEAF
.	TRBV7-6	.	TRBJ1-3	ASSSVGGDSGNTIY
.	TRBV5-1	TRBD1	TRBJ1-3	ASSLSIARQGSGNTIY
.	TRBV6-5	.	TRBJ1-1	ASSSLGGSTEAF
.	TRBV9	.	TRBJ1-2	ASAREGDVRGYT
.	TRBV7-2	TRBD1	TRBJ2-1	ASSLESGGLNEQF
.	TRBV30	.	TRBJ1-3	AWSLKRTSSGNTIY
.	TRBV4-3	.	TRBJ2-1	ASSQDSGLYQF
.	TRBV7-3	TRBD1	TRBJ1-5	ASNTPQGFRGNQPQH
.	TRBV6-5	.	TRBJ2-7	ASRPQGSSTYEQY
.	TRBV27	.	TRBJ1-1	ASSLIQNTEAF
.	TRBV6-6	.	TRBJ1-1	ATHLRGDTEAF
.	TRBV7-8	TRBD1	TRBJ1-1	ASSTRGQGDTEAF
.	TRBV21-1	.	TRBJ2-5	ASSNRAGAQETQY
.	TRBV7-3	.	TRBJ2-5	ASSVGAQETQY
.	TRBV18	.	TRBJ1-3	ASSPPGRTAGNTIY
.	TRBV10-3	.	TRBJ1-2	AISDLTGGYT
.	TRBV18	TRBD1	TRBJ2-5	ASSPRQGAQETQY